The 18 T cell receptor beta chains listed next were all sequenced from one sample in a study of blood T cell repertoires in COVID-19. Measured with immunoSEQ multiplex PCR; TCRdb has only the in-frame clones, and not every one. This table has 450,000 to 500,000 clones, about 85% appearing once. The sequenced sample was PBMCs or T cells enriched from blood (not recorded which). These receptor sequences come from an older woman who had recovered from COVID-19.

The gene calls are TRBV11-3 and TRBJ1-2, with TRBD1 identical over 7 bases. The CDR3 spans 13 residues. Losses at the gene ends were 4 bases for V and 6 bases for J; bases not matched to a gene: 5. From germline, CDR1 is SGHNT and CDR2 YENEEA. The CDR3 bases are TGTGCCAGCAGCTACCTAACAGGGGATGGCTACACCTTC. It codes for CASSYLTGDGYTF.

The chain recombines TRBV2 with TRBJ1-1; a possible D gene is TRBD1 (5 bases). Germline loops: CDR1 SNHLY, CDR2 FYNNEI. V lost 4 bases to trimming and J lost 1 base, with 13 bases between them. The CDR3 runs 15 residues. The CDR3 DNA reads TGTGCCAGCAGTGTGGCAGGGCTTTCGAACACTGAAGCTTTCTTT. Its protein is CASSVAGLSNTEAFF.

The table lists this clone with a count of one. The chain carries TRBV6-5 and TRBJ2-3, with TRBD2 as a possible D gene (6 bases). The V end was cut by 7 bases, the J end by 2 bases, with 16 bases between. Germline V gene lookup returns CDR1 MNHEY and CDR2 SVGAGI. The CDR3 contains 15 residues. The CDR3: CASTSLGGTTDTQYF. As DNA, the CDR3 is TGTGCCAGCACCTCGCTTGGGGGGACCACAGATACGCAGTATTTT.

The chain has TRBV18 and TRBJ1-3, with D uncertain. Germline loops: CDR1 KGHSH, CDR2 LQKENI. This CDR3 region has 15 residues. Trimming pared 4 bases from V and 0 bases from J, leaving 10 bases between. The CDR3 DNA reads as TGTGCCAGCTCACGAGAAGCGAGCTCTGGAAACACCATATATTTT. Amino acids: CASSREASSGNTIYF.

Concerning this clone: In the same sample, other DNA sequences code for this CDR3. CDR3 DNA: TGTGCCAGCAGTCTCGGGGGGCGTTCACCCCTCCACTTT. Its translation is CASSLGGRSPLHF. This rearrangement joins TRBV12-3 or TRBV12-4 to TRBJ1-6; maybe TRBD1 (6 bases). The CDR3 sequence is 13 residues long. The V end lost 5 bases, the J end lost 9 bases, and 11 bases lay between the germline ends.

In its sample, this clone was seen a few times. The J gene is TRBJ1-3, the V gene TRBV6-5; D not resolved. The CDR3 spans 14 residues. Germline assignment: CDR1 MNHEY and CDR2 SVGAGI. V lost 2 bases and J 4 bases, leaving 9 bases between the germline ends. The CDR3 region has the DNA TGTGCCAGCAGTTACCGGACTGTGGGAAACACCATATATTTT. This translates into CASSYRTVGNTIYF.

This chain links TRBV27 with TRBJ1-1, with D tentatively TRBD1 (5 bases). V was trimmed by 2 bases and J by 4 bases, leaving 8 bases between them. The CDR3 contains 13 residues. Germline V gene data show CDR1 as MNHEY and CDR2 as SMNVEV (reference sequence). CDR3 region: CASSLQGGTEAFF. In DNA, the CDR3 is TGTGCCAGCAGTTTACAGGGTGGCACTGAAGCTTTCTTT.

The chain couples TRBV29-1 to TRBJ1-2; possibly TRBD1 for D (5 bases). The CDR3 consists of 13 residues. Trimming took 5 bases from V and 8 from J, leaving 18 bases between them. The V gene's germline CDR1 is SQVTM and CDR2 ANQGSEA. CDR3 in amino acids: CSVKSGGMHGYTF. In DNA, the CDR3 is TGCAGCGTTAAATCCGGGGGTATGCACGGCTACACCTTC.

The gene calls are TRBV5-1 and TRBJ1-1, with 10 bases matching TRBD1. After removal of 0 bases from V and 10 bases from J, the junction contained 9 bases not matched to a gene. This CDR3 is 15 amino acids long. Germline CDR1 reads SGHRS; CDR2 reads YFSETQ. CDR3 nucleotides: TGCGCCAGCAGCTTGGCCCCAGGACAGGGGGAGGGAGCTTTCTTT. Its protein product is CASSLAPGQGEGAFF.

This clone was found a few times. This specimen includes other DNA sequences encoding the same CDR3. As DNA, the CDR3 is TGTGCCAGCTCACCCGGACAGGGTAGCACCGGGGAGCTGTTTTTT. Encoded protein: CASSPGQGSTGELFF. This chain uses TRBV18 with TRBJ2-2; 8 positions match TRBD1. CDR3 length: 15 amino acids. Trimming took 3 bases from V and 4 from J; bases not matched to a gene: 4. Germline values: CDR1 KGHSH, CDR2 LQKENI.

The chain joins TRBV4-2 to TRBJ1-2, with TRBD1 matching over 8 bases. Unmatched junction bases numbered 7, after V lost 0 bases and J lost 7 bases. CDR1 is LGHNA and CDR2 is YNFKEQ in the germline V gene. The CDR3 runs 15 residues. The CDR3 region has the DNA TGTGCCAGCAGCCAAGAAGGTCAGGGGGCGGTTGGCTACACCTTC. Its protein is CASSQEGQGAVGYTF.

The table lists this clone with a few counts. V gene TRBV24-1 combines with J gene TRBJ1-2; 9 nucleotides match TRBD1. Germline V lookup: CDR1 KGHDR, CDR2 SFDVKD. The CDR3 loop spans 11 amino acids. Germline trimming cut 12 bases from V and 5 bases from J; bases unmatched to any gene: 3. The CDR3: CAAGTGYGYTF. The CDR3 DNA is TGTGCCGCGGGGACAGGGTATGGCTACACCTTC.

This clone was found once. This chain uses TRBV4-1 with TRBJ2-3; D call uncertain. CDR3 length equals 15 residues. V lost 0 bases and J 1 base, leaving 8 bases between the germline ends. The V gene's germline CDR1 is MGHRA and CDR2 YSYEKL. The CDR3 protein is CASSQDWLGTDTQYF. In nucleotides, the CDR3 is TGCGCCAGCAGCCAAGATTGGTTAGGCACAGATACGCAGTATTTT.

The CDR3 nucleotides read TGTGCCAGCAGCTTGGACATCTTGGGCTACACCTTC. Protein sequence: CASSLDILGYTF. V and J are TRBV5-5 and TRBJ1-2; D gene unclear. V was trimmed by 0 bases and J by 8 bases, leaving 8 bases between them. CDR1 is SGHKS and CDR2 is YYEKEE in the germline V gene (reference sequence). The CDR3 is 12 amino acids. Full variable domain (outside the CDR3, taken from reference TRBV5-5 and TRBJ1-2): DAGVTQSPTHLIKTRGQQVTLRCSPISGHKSVSWYQQVLGQGPQFIFQYYEKEERGRGNFPDRFSARQFPNYSSELNVNALLLGDSALYLCASSLDILGYTFGSGTRLTVV.

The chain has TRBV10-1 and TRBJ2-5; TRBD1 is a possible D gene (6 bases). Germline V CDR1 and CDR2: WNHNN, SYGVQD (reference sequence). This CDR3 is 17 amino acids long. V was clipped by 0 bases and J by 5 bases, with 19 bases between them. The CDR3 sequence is CASSESGQGNRKETQYF. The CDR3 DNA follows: TGCGCCAGCAGTGAGTCGGGGCAGGGGAACAGAAAGGAGACCCAGTACTTC.

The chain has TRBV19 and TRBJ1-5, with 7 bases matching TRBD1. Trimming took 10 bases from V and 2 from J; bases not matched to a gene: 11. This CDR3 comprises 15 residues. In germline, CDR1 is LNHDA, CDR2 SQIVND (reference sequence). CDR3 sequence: CATHPRDRGNQPQHF. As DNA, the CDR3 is TGTGCCACCCACCCCCGGGACAGAGGCAATCAGCCCCAGCATTTT.

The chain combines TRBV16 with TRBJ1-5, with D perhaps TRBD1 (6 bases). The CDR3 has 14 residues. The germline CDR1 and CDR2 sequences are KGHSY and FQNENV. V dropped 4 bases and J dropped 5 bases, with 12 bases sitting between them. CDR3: CASSPWGPDQPQHF. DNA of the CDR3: TGTGCCAGCAGCCCGTGGGGGCCGGATCAGCCCCAGCATTTT.

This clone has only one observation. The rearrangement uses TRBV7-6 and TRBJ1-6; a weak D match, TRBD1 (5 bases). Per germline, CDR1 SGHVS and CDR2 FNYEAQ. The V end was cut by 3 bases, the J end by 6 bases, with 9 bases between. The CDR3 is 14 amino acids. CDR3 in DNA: TGTGCCAGCAGCTTGGGGCAGTCTAATTCACCCCTCCACTTT. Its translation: CASSLGQSNSPLHF.